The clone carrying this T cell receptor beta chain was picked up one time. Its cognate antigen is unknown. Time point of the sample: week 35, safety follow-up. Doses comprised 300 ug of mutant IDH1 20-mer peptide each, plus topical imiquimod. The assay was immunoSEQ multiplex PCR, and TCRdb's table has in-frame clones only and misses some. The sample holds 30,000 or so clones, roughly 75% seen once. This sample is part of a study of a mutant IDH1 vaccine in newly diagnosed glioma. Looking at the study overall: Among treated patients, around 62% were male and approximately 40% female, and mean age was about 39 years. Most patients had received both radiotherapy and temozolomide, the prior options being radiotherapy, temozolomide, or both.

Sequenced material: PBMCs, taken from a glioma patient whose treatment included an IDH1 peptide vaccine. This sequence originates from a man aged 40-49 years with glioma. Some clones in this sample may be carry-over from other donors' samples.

CDR3 DNA: TGTGCCAGCAGTGAAGCGCTTCCGGCGCCCTACGAGCAGTACTTC. It encodes CASSEALPAPYEQYF. The genes are TRBV2 and TRBJ2-7; D is unclear. Between the trimmed V and J ends, which lost 0 bases and 2 bases, there was a span of 11 bases. Germline V CDR1 and CDR2: SNHLY, FYNNEI. This CDR3 comprises 15 residues.